The 23 T cell receptor beta chains reported below all come from one sample, sequenced in a study of a mutant IDH1 vaccine in newly diagnosed glioma. As for time point: week 47, end of study. A single vaccine dose contained 300 ug of mutant IDH1 20-mer peptide, and topical imiquimod was used with it. TCRdb's table, derived via immunoSEQ multiplex PCR, lists solely in-frame clones and lacks some. This sample has 35,000 to 40,000 clones, with 65% to 80% found just once. Their antigens are not known. Specimen: PBMCs, collected from a glioma patient whose treatment included an IDH1 peptide vaccine. The source is a middle-aged man with glioma.

V is TRBV5-4 and J is TRBJ1-2; D remains ambiguous. This CDR3 comprises 13 residues. V lost 4 bases, J lost 2 bases, and 9 bases lay in between. Germline values: CDR1 SGHNT, CDR2 YYREEE (reference sequence). CDR3 loop: CASSTDGNYGYTF. The CDR3 DNA reads TGTGCCAGCAGCACGGACGGAAACTATGGCTACACCTTC.

This clone was picked up one time. The genes are TRBV4-1 and TRBJ2-3; 7 bases map to TRBD2. CDR3 length: 16 amino acids. After removal of 1 base from V and 0 bases from J, the junction contained 4 bases not matched to a gene. Germline V gene lookup returns CDR1 MGHRA and CDR2 YSYEKL. The CDR3, as DNA: TGCGCCAGCAGCCAAGTACTAGCGCCTAGCACAGATACGCAGTATTTT. It translates to CASSQVLAPSTDTQYF.

This chain links TRBV27 with TRBJ2-3; TRBD2 is a possible D gene (6 bases). Germline loops: CDR1 MNHEY, CDR2 SMNVEV (reference sequence). V shed 3 bases and J shed 2 bases, with 9 bases lying between them. The CDR3 consists of 14 residues. Here the CDR3 DNA reads TGTGCCAGCAGTTTTGAGGACTACACAGATACGCAGTATTTT. As protein: CASSFEDYTDTQYF.

The CDR3 nucleotides read TGTGCCAGCTCCCAAGATTCCGGTAGTAGCACTGAAGCTTTCTTT. This gives the protein CASSQDSGSSTEAFF. The genes are TRBV18 and TRBJ1-1; D uncertain. The CDR3 sequence is 15 residues long. The V end lost 6 bases, the J end lost 4 bases, and 18 bases lay between the germline ends. Germline V CDR1 and CDR2: KGHSH, LQKENI.

The chain links TRBV5-1 to TRBJ2-1; TRBD2 aligns across 7 bases. Germline-derived CDR1 and CDR2 are SGHRS and YFSETQ. This CDR3 region has 16 residues. J lost 8 bases, V lost 2 bases, and 13 bases had no gene match. CDR3 residues: CASSFSLKSAGDEQFF. The CDR3 bases are TGCGCCAGCAGCTTTAGTCTTAAATCGGCGGGGGATGAGCAGTTCTTC.

This rearrangement joins TRBV7-2 to TRBJ1-1; TRBD1 aligns across 8 bases. V lost 1 base and J lost 5; bases outside the gene matches: 3. Germline assignment: CDR1 SGHTA and CDR2 FQGNSA. The CDR3 sequence is 14 residues long. The CDR3 DNA reads as TGTGCCAGCAGCTTAGGACAGGGGCGGACTGAAGCTTTCTTT. Its translation is CASSLGQGRTEAFF.

The chain uses TRBV27 and TRBJ1-6; weak D call: TRBD1 (5 bases). Germline V gives CDR1 MNHEY, CDR2 SMNVEV (reference sequence). Trimming took 2 bases from V and 3 from J, leaving 14 bases between them. The CDR3 is 17 residues long. In DNA, the CDR3 is TGTGCCAGCAGTTTACTTGGCGGGAGGGGCTATAATTCACCCCTCCACTTT. It codes for CASSLLGGRGYNSPLHF.

The rearrangement joins TRBV11-2 to TRBJ2-1, with D perhaps assigned TRBD1 or TRBD2 (5 bases each). The CDR3 is made up of 16 amino acids. Germline lookup yields CDR1 SGHAT and CDR2 FQNNGV. V gave up 5 bases and J gave up 4 bases, with 18 bases separating them. The DNA of the CDR3 is TGTGCCAGCAGCCGCCTCAGGGACGGACCGTACAATGAGCAGTTCTTC. The encoded protein is CASSRLRDGPYNEQFF.

The V gene is TRBV6-1, the J gene TRBJ2-7, with TRBD2 as a possible D gene (7 bases). Trimming left V 7 bases short and J 1 base short, with 11 bases between. The CDR3 runs 13 residues. Germline CDR1 and CDR2: MNHNS and SASEGT. CDR3: CASIEGGSYEQYV. The DNA of the CDR3 is TGTGCCAGCATTGAGGGGGGGTCCTACGAGCAGTACGTC.

J is TRBJ2-7 and V is TRBV28; TRBD1 agrees at 10 bases. Germline CDR1 reads MDHEN; CDR2 reads SYDVKM. V dropped 3 bases and J dropped 6; count of bases not matched to a gene: 5. This CDR3 region has 14 residues. In DNA form, the CDR3 reads TGTGCCAGCAGTTTTTATGACAGGGGGCTCGAGCAGTACTTC. This codes for CASSFYDRGLEQYF.

This clone was counted once. The chain uses TRBV29-1 and TRBJ1-1; TRBD1 aligns across 7 bases. The CDR3 has 13 amino acids. The V and J ends lost 0 bases and 13 bases, in that order; junction bases with no gene match: 11. Germline V gene data show CDR1 as SQVTM and CDR2 as ANQGSEA. The CDR3 DNA follows: TGCAGCGTTGAAGATCAGATTGGGACAGAGGGTTTCTTT. Translation: CSVEDQIGTEGFF.

The rearrangement links TRBV6-5 to TRBJ1-1; D call uncertain. The CDR3 contains 15 residues. V lost 0 bases, J lost 3 bases, and 11 bases lay in between. CDR1 is MNHEY, CDR2 SVGAGI, per germline. CDR3 region: CASSYSRDADTEAFF. For the CDR3, the DNA is TGTGCCAGCAGTTACTCAAGGGATGCGGACACTGAAGCTTTCTTT.

J is TRBJ1-2 and V is TRBV2, with D possibly being TRBD1 (6 bases). Germline CDR1 reads SNHLY; CDR2 reads FYNNEI. CDR3 size: 12 residues. The V end was cut by 4 bases, the J end by 7 bases, with 10 bases between. The CDR3 sequence is CASSAQGFGYTF. The CDR3 nucleotides read TGTGCCAGCAGTGCCCAGGGGTTTGGCTACACCTTC.

This clone turned up a few times. The chain carries TRBV9 and TRBJ2-3; D is perhaps TRBD1 or TRBD2 (6 bases each). Germline V CDR1 and CDR2: SGDLS, YYNGEE. This CDR3 region has 16 residues. The V end lost 3 bases, the J end lost 6 bases, and 20 bases lay between the germline ends. The CDR3: CASSGGDGGHQDTQYF. CDR3 in DNA: TGTGCCAGCAGCGGAGGGGACGGGGGACACCAGGATACGCAGTATTTT.

This chain joins TRBV6-6 and TRBJ2-2, with D maybe TRBD2 (5 bases). The germline V gene encodes CDR1 MNHNY and CDR2 SVGAGI (reference sequence). CDR3 size: 13 residues. Trimming removed 6 bases from V and 7 bases from J, with 12 bases in between. The CDR3: CASRTRVDGELFF. The CDR3 DNA follows: TGTGCCAGCAGAACGAGGGTAGACGGGGAGCTGTTTTTT.

The chain recombines TRBV19 with TRBJ1-1; D is unclear. The CDR3 runs to 14 residues. Per the germline V gene, CDR1 is LNHDA and CDR2 is SQIVND (reference sequence). V lost 9 bases and J 0 bases, leaving 14 bases between the germline ends. This CDR3 is CASLDGYMNTEAFF. CDR3 in DNA: TGTGCCAGCCTCGACGGGTACATGAACACTGAAGCTTTCTTT.

This chain joins TRBV6-1 and TRBJ1-5; 8 bases line up with TRBD1. The CDR3 sequence is 15 residues long. With V trimmed by 3 bases and J by 5 bases, 6 bases remained unmatched. The germline CDR1 and CDR2 sequences are MNHNS and SASEGT. CDR3 amino acids: CASSERTGRDQPQHF. CDR3 DNA sequence: TGTGCCAGCAGTGAGCGGACAGGGAGGGATCAGCCCCAGCATTTT.

The rearrangement links TRBV28 to TRBJ1-1; possibly TRBD1 for D (5 bases). The CDR3 sequence is 15 residues long. V was pared by 5 bases and J by 4 bases, with 17 bases between. The germline CDR1 and CDR2 sequences are MDHEN and SYDVKM. CDR3: CASSNAGASSTEAFF. The CDR3, as DNA: TGTGCCAGCAGTAATGCCGGGGCCTCCTCCACTGAAGCTTTCTTT.

CDR3 region: CASSLSGRAFNEQFF. DNA for the CDR3: TGTGCCAGCAGCTTGAGCGGGAGGGCCTTCAATGAGCAGTTCTTC. The V and J genes are TRBV5-5 and TRBJ2-1; the match to TRBD2 covers 10 bases. The V and J ends lost 1 base and 6 bases, in that order; junction bases with no gene match: 4. CDR1 SGHKS and CDR2 YYEKEE come from the germline V gene (reference sequence). CDR3 size: 15 residues.

The rearrangement uses TRBV2 and TRBJ2-1, with 12 positions matching TRBD2. The CDR3 covers 14 residues. CDR1 and CDR2 (germline): SNHLY, FYNNEI. Trimming took 10 bases from V and 6 from J; bases not matched to a gene: 7. CDR3 nucleotide sequence: TGTGCCACCGACGGACTAGCGGGGAGCAATGAGCAGTTCTTC. Protein sequence: CATDGLAGSNEQFF.

The CDR3 is CASSPGIGINTEAFF. The DNA for the CDR3 is TGTGCCAGCAGCCCGGGCATAGGAATCAACACTGAAGCTTTCTTT. The rearrangement uses TRBV5-6 and TRBJ1-1; D gene ambiguous. Trimming left V 4 bases short and J 2 bases short, with 15 bases between. CDR1 and CDR2 (germline): SGHDT, YYEEEE. The CDR3 length is 15 residues.

The chain recombines TRBV19 with TRBJ1-4; no firm D call. The CDR3 loop spans 15 amino acids. Germline assignment: CDR1 LNHDA and CDR2 SQIVND (reference sequence). V dropped 1 base and J dropped 5 bases, with 11 bases sitting between them. The CDR3 DNA sequence: TGTGCCAGTAGTATAGTTTCAGCGAGGAATGAAAAACTGTTTTTT. Translation: CASSIVSARNEKLFF.

The rearrangement joins TRBV25-1 to TRBJ2-7; the match to TRBD2 covers 7 bases. V lost 3 bases, J lost 9 bases, and 5 bases stayed unmatched. Germline V lookup: CDR1 MGHDK, CDR2 SYGVNS. The CDR3 consists of 12 residues. CDR3 sequence (DNA): TGTGCCAGCAGTGATTCGCGGGAGCCGCAGTACTTC. Its protein product is CASSDSREPQYF.